This T cell receptor beta chain was recorded in a study of metastatic and nonmetastatic thyroid tumors (dated by TCRdb to 2020 to 2022). With regard to the full study: Repertoires were compared across peripheral blood and tumor or nodule tissue samples from malignant and benign thyroid patients. General study outcomes and caveats: In both blood and tumor samples, malignant tumors were reported to have significantly higher TCR beta diversity than benign nodules.

The library was generated by PCR. Sequencer: Illumina HiSeq 4000. The TCR beta-chain CDR3 region of each patient was profiled by high-throughput sequencing. The source study handled its data this way. CDR3 differences across clinicopathological groups were used to build a classifier for discriminating distant-metastatic papillary thyroid cancer patients. The Shannon index was used to measure repertoire diversity, and the Morisita-Horn index was used to measure how similar tumor and blood repertoires were. TCRdb handled the public reads itself, with Q25 trimming in fastp and clone calling in MiXCR, and kept productive beta chains. The V and J calls, along with clone size, are taken from TCRdb and not from the paper's own processing. Across this sample there are over 35,000 clones, with around a sixth seen only once. The ten top clones hold roughly 9.6% of the sample. Including the terminal cysteine and phenylalanine, the CDR3 comprises 18 residues. Solely the CDR3 DNA is kept, with 54 bases framed from the first base. CDR1 and CDR2 are read off the germline V gene as MDHEN and SYDVKM. Trimming removed 4 bases from V and 4 bases from J, leaving 25 bases between the germline ends.

Before undergoing thyroid surgery, none of the patients had been given any kind of treatment. Patient clinical samples collected from about 2011 to 2018 were retrospectively analysed using T-cell receptor beta sequencing. In its sample, this clone was seen many times. No cognate antigen has been identified for it. Base qualities are not provided; no much larger clone lies one nucleotide away. The clonotype comes from a female donor with papillary thyroid cancer or a benign thyroid nodule (not recorded which). Some clones in this sample may be carry-over from other donors' samples. The sequencing input was tumor tissue. The rearrangement joined TRBV28 to TRBJ1-1; the D gene is perhaps TRBD1, from 5 matching bases. For the CDR3, the sequence is CASSSWREGVIMGTEAFF. The nucleotides are TGTGCCAGCAGTTCCTGGAGGGAAGGGGTCATAATGGGCACTGAAGCTTTCTTT.